This T cell receptor beta chain was captured in a study of T cell responses to AZD1222 COVID-19 vaccine. Study results and caveats: Reportedly, close to half of spike-specific TCRs are directed against unmutated variant regions. Of the AZD1222 recipients, only 5 to 7 were seropositive at baseline. It should be noted that donors were predominantly white British and more often female, and clonal diversity was possibly underestimated.

With respect to this clone: Its antigen is undetermined.

Germline CDR1 is MNHEY and CDR2 is SVGAGI. The length of the CDR3 is 15 residues. V shed 7 bases and J 5 bases; nucleotides not matched to a gene: 11. Pooled together were second doses at about 4 or about 12 weeks. The data were produced by immunoSEQ multiplex PCR, yet TCRdb's version contains in-frame clones alone and is incomplete. The sample shows some 130,000 clones, under 95% of them seen only once. Source: peripheral blood, taken 28 days after the second AZD1222 dose. The rearrangement uses TRBV6-5 and TRBJ1-1, with 9 bases identical to TRBD1. The clonotype was recovered from an adult who received the AZD1222 COVID-19 vaccine. CDR3 in DNA: TGTGCCAGCATTGGACAGGGGTTAGTGGGGACTGAAGCTTTCTTT. This gives the protein CASIGQGLVGTEAFF.